A selection of T cell receptor beta chains follows, all from one sample in a study of CD8+ T cells in alopecia areata. Only in-frame clones appear in the TCRdb table, and some are missing; sequencing was by immunoSEQ multiplex PCR. The sample contains 100,000 to 130,000 clones, approximately 60% of which appear only once. Material for sequencing was CD8+ T cells sorted from blood. The receptor source for this set is a human donor in good health. Each CDR3 is given without its conserved first and last residue. The D gene is left open where the match is weak.

TRBD1	TRBV9	TRBJ1-1	ASSVITGANTEAF
NA	TRBV20-1	TRBJ2-3	SLEHADTQY
NA	TRBV2	TRBJ2-1	ASRGTTEGGF
NA	TRBV29-1	TRBJ2-7	SAERDRGEQY
NA	TRBV30	TRBJ1-4	AWMGNSRPEKLF
NA	TRBV18	TRBJ1-5	ASSEYRIIGQPQH
NA	TRBV1	TRBJ2-5	TSSQGRDASGAETQY
TRBD1	TRBV5-6	TRBJ2-7	ASSLGQDQEQY
TRBD1	TRBV28	TRBJ2-7	ASSSPGQGWEQY
NA	TRBV30	TRBJ2-7	AFGDYFRSSYEQY